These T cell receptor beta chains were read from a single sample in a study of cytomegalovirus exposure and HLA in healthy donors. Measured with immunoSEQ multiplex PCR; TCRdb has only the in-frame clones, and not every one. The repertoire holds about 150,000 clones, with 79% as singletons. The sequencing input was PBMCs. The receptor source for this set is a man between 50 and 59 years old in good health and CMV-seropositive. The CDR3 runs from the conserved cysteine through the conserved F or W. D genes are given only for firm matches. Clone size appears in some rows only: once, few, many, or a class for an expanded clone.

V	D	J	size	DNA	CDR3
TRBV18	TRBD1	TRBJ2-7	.	TGTGCCAGCTCACACGGGACAGTCATCTCCTACGAGCAGTACTTC	CASSHGTVISYEQYF
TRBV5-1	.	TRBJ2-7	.	TGCGCCAGCAGCTCCCAGACAGGTTGGTTCGAGCAGTACTTC	CASSSQTGWFEQYF
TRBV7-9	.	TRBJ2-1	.	TGTTCCAGCAGCTCTAGAAACAATGAGCAGTTCTTC	CSSSSRNNEQFF
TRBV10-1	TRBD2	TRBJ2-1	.	TGCGCCAGCAGTGAGTCAACGCTAGCGGGAGCGAATGAGCAGTTCTTC	CASSESTLAGANEQFF
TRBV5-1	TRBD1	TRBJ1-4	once	TGCGCCAGCAGCTTCGGACAGGGCCAGGATGAAAAACTGTTTTTT	CASSFGQGQDEKLFF
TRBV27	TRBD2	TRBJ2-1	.	TGTGCCAGCAGTTCCCCTAGCGGGAGGTCCGATGAGCAGTTCTTC	CASSSPSGRSDEQFF
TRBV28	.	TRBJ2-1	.	TGTGCCAGCAGCAGGGTTGACCTGAACAATGAGCAGTTCTTC	CASSRVDLNNEQFF
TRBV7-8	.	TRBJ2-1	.	TGTGCCAGCAGCGTATACAATGAGCAGTTCTTC	CASSVYNEQFF
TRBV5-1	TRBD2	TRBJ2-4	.	TGCGCCAGCAGCTTGGATATTAGCGGGAGGCCCAGTAGTATTCAGTACTTC	CASSLDISGRPSSIQYF
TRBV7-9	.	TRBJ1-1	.	TGTGCCAGCAGCTCCTTCTCTGAAGCTTTCTTT	CASSSFSEAFF
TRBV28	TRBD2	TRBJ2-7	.	TGTGCCAGCAGTGGGCTAGCGGGAGGACACGAGCAGTACTTC	CASSGLAGGHEQYF
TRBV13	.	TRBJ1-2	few	TGTGCCAGCAGCTTAGGTCAGGGGAGTAAGGATGGCTACACCTTC	CASSLGQGSKDGYTF
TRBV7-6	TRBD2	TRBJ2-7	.	TGTGCCAGCAGCTTAGTGGGACGACCCCTCCTTAGCGGGATCTACGAGCAGTACTTC	CASSLVGRPLLSGIYEQYF
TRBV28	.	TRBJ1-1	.	TGTGCCAGCGTCCAGTCGAACACTGAAGCTTTCTTT	CASVQSNTEAFF
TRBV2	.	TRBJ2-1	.	TGTGCCACCTCACTAGCCCCTGGCTACAATGAGCAGTTCTTC	CATSLAPGYNEQFF
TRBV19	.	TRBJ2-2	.	TGTGCCAGTAGTATTGGGGAGGCCGGGGAGCTGTTTTTT	CASSIGEAGELFF
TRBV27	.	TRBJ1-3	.	TGTGCCAGCAGTTTCATCGAGCCAACGGGTGACTACTCTGGAAACACCATATATTTT	CASSFIEPTGDYSGNTIYF
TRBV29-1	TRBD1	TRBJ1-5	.	TGCAGCGTGAGGACAGGGGGCAGCAATCAGCCCCAGCATTTT	CSVRTGGSNQPQHF
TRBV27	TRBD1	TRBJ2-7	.	TGTGCCAGCAGACCGGGACAGGGGCATTACGAGCAGTACTTC	CASRPGQGHYEQYF
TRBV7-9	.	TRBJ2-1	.	TGTGCCAGCAGCTTAGCTAGCGGAACTTACAATGAGCAGTTCTTC	CASSLASGTYNEQFF